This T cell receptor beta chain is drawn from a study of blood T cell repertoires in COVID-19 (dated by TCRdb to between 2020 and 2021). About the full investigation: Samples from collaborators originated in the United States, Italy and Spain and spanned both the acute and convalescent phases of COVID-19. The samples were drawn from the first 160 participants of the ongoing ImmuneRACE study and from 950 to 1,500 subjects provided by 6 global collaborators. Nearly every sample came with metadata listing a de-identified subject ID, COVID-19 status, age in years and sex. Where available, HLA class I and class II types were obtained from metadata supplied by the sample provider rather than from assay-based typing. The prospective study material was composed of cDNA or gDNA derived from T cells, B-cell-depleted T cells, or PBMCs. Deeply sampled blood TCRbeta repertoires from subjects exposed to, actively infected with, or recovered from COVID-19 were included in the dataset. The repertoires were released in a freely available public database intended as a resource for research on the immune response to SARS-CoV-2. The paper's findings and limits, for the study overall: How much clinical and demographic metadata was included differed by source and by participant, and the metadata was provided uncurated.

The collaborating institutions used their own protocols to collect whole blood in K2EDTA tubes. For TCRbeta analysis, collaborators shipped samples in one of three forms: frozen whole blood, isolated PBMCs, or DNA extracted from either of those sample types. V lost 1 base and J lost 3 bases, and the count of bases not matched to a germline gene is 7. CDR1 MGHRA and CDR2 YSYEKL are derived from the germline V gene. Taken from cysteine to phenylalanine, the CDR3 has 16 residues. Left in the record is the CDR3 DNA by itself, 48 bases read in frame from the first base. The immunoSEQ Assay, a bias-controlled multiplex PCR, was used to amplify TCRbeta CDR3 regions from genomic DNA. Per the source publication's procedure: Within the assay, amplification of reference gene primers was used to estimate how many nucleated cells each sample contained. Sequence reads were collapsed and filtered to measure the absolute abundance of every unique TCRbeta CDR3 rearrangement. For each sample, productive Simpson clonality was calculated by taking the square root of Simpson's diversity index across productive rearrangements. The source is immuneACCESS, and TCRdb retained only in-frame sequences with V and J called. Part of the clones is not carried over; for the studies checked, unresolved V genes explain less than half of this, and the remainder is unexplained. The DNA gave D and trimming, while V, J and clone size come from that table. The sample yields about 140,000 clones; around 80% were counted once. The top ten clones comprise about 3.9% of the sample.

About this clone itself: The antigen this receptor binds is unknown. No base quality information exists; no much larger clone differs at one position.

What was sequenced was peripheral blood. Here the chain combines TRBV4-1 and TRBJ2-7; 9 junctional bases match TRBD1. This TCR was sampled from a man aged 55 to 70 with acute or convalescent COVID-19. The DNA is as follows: TGCGCCAGCAGCCAAGGTTCACAGGGGGCGTTCTACGAGCAGTACTTC. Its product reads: CASSQGSQGAFYEQYF.